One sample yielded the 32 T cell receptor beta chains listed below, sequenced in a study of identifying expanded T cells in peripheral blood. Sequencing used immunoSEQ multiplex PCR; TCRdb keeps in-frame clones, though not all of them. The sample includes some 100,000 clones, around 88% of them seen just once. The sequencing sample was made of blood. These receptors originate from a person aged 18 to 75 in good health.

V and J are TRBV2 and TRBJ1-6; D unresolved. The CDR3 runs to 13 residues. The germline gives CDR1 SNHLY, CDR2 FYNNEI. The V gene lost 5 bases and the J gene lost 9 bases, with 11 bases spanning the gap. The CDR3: CASSNSLGSPLHF. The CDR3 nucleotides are TGTGCCAGCAGTAACTCCTTGGGTTCACCCCTCCACTTT.

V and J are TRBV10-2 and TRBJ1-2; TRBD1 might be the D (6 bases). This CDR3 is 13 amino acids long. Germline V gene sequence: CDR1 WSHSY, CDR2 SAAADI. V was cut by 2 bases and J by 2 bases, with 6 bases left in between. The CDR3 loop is CASSETGNYGYTF. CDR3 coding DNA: TGCGCCAGCAGTGAGACAGGGAACTATGGCTACACCTTC.

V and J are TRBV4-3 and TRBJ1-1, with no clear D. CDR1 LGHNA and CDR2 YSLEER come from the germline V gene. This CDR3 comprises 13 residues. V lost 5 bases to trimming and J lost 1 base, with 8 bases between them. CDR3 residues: CASSAEKNTEAFF. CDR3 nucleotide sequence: TGCGCCAGCAGCGCGGAAAAGAACACTGAAGCTTTCTTT.

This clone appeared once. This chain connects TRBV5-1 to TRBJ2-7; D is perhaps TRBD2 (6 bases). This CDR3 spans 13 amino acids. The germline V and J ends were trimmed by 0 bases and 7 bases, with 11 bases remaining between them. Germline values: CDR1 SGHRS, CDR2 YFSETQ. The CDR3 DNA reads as TGCGCCAGCAGCTTGGATCCCAGCGGGGAGCAGTACTTC. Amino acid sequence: CASSLDPSGEQYF.

CDR3 DNA: TGTGCCAGCAGTTCTGATGGGTCCTATAATTCACCCCTCCACTTT. Its protein is CASSSDGSYNSPLHF. The gene calls are TRBV28 and TRBJ1-6, with D uncertain. Trimming removed 4 bases from V and 1 base from J, with 8 bases in between. Germline loops: CDR1 MDHEN, CDR2 SYDVKM. This CDR3 is built from 15 residues.

CDR3 in DNA: TGTGCCAGCACCCAGGGACGCCTTCCAAATAATTCACCCCTCCACTTT. Translating gives CASTQGRLPNNSPLHF. This chain joins TRBV27 and TRBJ1-6; D perhaps matches TRBD1 (5 bases). This CDR3 is 16 amino acids long. V was shortened by 7 bases and J by 5 bases, with 18 bases between the two germline ends. The germline V gene has CDR1 MNHEY and CDR2 SMNVEV (reference sequence).

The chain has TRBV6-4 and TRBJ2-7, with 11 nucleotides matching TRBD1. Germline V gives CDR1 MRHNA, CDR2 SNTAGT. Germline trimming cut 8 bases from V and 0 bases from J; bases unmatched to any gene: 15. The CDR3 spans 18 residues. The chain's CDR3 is CASPFRDRGLNSSYEQYF. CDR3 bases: TGTGCCAGCCCCTTCCGGGACAGGGGGTTGAATAGCTCCTACGAGCAGTACTTC.

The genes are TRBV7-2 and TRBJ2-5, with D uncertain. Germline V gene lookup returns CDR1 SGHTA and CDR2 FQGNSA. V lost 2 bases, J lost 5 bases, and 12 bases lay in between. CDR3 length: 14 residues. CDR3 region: CASSLSGSRETQYF. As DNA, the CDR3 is TGTGCCAGCAGCTTATCGGGCAGTCGGGAGACCCAGTACTTC.

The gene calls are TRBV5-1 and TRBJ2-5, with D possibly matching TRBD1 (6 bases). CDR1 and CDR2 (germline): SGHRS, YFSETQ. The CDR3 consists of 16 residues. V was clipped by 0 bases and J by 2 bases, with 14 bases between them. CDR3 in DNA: TGCGCCAGCAGCTTGGGTTCGTCAGGGACACAAGAGACCCAGTACTTC. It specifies CASSLGSSGTQETQYF. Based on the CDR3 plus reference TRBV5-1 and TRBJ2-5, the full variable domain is KAGVTQTPRYLIKTRGQQVTLSCSPISGHRSVSWYQQTPGQGLQFLFEYFSETQRNKGNFPGRFSGRQFSNSRSEMNVSTLELGDSALYLCASSLGSSGTQETQYFGPGTRLLVL.

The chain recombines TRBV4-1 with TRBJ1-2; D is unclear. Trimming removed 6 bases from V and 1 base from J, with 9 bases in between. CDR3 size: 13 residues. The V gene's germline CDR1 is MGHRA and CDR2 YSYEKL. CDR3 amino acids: CASSPTGNYGYTF. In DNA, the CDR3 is TGCGCCAGCAGTCCAACGGGTAACTATGGCTACACCTTC.

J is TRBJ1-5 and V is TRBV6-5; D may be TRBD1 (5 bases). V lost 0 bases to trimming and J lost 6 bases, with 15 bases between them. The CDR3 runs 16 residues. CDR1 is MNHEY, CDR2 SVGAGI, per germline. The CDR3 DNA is TGTGCCAGCAGTTACTCGACTGTCAGGGCCGGTCAGCCCCAGCATTTT. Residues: CASSYSTVRAGQPQHF.

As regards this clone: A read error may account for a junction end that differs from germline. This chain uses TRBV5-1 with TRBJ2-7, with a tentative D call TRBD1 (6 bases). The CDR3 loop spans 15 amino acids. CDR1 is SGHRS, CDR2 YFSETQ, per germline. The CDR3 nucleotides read TGCGCCAGCAGCTTGGCGGACGGACGCCAGGGGCCCACCACTTTC. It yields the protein CASSLADGRQGPTTF.

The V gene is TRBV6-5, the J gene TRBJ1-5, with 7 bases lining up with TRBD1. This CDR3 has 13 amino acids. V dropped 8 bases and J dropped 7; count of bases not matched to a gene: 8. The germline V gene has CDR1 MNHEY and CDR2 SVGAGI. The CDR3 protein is CASGTGEGQPQHF. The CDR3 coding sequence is TGTGCCAGCGGAACAGGGGAGGGGCAGCCCCAGCATTTT.

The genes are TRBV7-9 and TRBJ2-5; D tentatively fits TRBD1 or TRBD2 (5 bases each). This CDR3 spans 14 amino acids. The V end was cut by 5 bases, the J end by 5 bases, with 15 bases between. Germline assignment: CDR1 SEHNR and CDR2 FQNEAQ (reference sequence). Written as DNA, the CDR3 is TGTGCCAGCAGCCCCGGGATAGGGGCTGAGACCCAGTACTTC. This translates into CASSPGIGAETQYF. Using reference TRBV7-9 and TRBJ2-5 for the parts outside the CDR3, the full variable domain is DTGVSQNPRHKITKRGQNVTFRCDPISEHNRLYWYRQTLGQGPEFLTYFQNEAQLEKSRLLSDRFSAERPKGSFSTLEIQRTEQGDSAMYLCASSPGIGAETQYFGPGTRLLVL.

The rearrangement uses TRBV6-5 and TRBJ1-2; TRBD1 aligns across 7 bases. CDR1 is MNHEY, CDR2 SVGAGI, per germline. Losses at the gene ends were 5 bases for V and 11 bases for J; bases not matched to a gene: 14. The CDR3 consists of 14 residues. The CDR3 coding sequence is TGTGCCAGCAGTCCCCGTCTCAGGGGGTTAGATTACACCTTC. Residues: CASSPRLRGLDYTF.

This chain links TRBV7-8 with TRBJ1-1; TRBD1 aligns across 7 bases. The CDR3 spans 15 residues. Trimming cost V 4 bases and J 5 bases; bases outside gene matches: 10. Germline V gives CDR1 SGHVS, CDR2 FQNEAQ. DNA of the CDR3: TGTGCCAGCAGCTCACGACAGGGAATTTTGACTGAAGCTTTCTTT. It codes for CASSSRQGILTEAFF.

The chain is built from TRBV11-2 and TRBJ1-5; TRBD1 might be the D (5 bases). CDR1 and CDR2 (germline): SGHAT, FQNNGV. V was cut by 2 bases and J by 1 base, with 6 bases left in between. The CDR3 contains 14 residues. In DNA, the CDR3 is TGTGCCAGCAGCTTACGGGGGAGCAATCAGCCCCAGCATTTT. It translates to CASSLRGSNQPQHF.

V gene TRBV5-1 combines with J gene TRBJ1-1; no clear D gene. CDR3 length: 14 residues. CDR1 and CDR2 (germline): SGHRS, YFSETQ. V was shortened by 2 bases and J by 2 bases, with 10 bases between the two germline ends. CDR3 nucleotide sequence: TGCGCCAGCAGCTTATTAGGACCTAACACTGAAGCTTTCTTT. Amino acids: CASSLLGPNTEAFF.

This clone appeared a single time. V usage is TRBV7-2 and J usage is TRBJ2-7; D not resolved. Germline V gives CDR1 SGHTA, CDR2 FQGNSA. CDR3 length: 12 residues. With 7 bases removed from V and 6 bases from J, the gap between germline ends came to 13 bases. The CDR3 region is CASNFPQGEQYF. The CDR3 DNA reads TGTGCCAGCAACTTCCCCCAAGGCGAGCAGTACTTC.

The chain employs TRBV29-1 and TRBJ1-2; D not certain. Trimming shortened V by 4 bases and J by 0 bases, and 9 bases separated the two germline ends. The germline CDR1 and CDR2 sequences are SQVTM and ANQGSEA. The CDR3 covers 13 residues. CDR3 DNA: TGCAGCGTTGTTTGGGGTCCTAACTATGGCTACACCTTC. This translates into CSVVWGPNYGYTF.

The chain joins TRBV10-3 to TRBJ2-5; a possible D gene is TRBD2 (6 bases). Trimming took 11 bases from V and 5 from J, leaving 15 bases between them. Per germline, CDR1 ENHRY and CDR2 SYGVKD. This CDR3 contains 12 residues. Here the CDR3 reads CAARTTTETQYF. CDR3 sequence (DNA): TGTGCCGCCAGGACTACCACGGAGACCCAGTACTTC.

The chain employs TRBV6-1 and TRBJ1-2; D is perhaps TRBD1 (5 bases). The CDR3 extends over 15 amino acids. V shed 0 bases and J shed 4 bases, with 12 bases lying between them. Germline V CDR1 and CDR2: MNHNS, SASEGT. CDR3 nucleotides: TGTGCCAGCAGTGAAGCGACAGCCCGTGGCTATGGCTACACCTTC. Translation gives CASSEATARGYGYTF.

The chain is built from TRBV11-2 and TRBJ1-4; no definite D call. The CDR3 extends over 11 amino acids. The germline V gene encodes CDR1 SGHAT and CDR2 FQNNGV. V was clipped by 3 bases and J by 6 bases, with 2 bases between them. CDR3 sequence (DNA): TGTGCCAGCAGCTTCGATGAAAAACTGTTTTTT. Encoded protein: CASSFDEKLFF.

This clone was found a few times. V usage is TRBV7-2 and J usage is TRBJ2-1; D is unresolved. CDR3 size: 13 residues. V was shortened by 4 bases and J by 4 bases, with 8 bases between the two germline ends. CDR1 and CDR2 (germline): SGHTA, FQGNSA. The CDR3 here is CASSSARYNEQFF. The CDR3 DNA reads TGTGCCAGCAGCTCCGCTAGGTACAATGAGCAGTTCTTC. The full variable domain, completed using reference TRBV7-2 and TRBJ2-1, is GAGVSQSPSNKVTEKGKDVELRCDPISGHTALYWYRQSLGQGLEFLIYFQGNSAPDKSGLPSDRFSAERTGGSVSTLTIQRTQQEDSAVYLCASSSARYNEQFFGPGTRLTVL.

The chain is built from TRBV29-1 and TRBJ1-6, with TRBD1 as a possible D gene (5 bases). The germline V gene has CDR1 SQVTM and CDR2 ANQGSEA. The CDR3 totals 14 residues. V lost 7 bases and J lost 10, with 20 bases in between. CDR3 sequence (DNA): TGCAGCGGTAACTACCATTGGGGCCGATCACCCCTCCACTTT. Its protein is CSGNYHWGRSPLHF.

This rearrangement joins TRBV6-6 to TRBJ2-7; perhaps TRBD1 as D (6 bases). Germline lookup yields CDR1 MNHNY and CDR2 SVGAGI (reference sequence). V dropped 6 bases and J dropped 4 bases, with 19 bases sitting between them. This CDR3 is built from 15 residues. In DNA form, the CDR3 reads TGTGCCAGCAGGGGGGCTCGGGACGGCCAGTACGAGCAGTACTTC. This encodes CASRGARDGQYEQYF.

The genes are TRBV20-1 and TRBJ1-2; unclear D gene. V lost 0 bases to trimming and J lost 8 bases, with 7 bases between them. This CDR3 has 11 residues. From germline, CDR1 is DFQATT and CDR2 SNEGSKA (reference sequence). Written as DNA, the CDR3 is TGCAGTGCTAGAGATAGGAGGGGCTACACCTTC. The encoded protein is CSARDRRGYTF.

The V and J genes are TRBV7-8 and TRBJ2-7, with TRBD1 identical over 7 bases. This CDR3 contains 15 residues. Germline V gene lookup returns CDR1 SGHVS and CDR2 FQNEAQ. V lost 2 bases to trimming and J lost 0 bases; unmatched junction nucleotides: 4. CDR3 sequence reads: CASSLNRGSSYEQYF. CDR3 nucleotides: TGTGCCAGCAGCTTAAACAGGGGATCCTCCTACGAGCAGTACTTC.

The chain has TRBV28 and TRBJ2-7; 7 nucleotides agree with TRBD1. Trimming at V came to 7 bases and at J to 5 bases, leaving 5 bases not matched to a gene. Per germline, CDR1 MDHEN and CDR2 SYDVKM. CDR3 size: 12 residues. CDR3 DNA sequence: TGTGCCAGCACCCTCCAGGGGGACGAGCAGTACTTC. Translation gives CASTLQGDEQYF.

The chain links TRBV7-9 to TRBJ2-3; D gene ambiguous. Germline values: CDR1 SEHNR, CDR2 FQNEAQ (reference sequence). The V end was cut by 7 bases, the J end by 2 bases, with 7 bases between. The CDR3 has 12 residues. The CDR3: CASIHYTDTQYF. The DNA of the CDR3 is TGTGCCAGCATCCACTACACAGATACGCAGTATTTT.

CDR3 protein: CAWSVRPSQGKNTEAFF. The CDR3 bases are TGTGCCTGGAGTGTACGACCCTCGCAGGGGAAAAACACTGAAGCTTTCTTT. The chain joins TRBV30 to TRBJ1-1, with D tentatively TRBD1 (6 bases). Between the trimmed V and J ends, which lost 0 bases and 2 bases, there was a span of 19 bases. This CDR3 has 17 residues. Germline loops: CDR1 GTSNPN, CDR2 SVGIG (reference sequence).

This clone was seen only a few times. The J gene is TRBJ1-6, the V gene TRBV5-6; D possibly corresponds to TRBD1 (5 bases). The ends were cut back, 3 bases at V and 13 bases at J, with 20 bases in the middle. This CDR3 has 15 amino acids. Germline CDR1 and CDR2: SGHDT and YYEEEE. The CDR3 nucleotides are TGTGCCAGCAGCTCAGGAGGCCAGGGATACCTCCCCCTCCACTTT. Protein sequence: CASSSGGQGYLPLHF.